This T cell receptor beta chain was obtained from a study of T cell responses to AZD1222 COVID-19 vaccine. Study-wide background: Investigators merged groups given second doses at roughly 4 or roughly 12 weeks. Study results and limitations: Only a handful of AZD1222 recipients were seropositive at baseline. The study reported that nearly half of spike-specific TCRs target unmutated variant regions.

Data came from immunoSEQ multiplex PCR; TCRdb stores just in-frame clones and leaves some out. Here the sample spans about 120,000 clones, approximately 90% being singletons. As concerns this clone: Its antigen remains unidentified.

The length of the CDR3 is 16 residues. Germline CDR1 is MNHEY and CDR2 is SVGAGI. V was pared by 2 bases and J by 0 bases, with 13 bases between. This sequence joins TRBV6-5 and TRBJ1-1; D not resolved. Material: peripheral blood, obtained on day 0 of AZD1222 vaccination. The sequence was collected from an adult in good health. In DNA form, the CDR3 reads TGTGCCAGCAGTTACAACCCCCCAACAGTGAACACTGAAGCTTTCTTT. Amino acid sequence: CASSYNPPTVNTEAFF.